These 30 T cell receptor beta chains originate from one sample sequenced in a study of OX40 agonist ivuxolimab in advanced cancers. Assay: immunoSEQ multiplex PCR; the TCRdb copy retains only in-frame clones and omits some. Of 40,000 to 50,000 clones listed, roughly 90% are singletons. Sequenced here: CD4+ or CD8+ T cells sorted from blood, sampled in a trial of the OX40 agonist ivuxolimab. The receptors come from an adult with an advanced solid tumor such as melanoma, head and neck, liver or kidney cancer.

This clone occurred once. The CDR3 protein is CASSLETDMNTEAFF. CDR3 sequence (DNA): TGCGCCAGCAGCCTCGAAACAGACATGAACACTGAAGCTTTCTTT. The gene calls are TRBV5-1 and TRBJ1-1; D gene uncertain. CDR1 SGHRS and CDR2 YFSETQ come from the germline V gene. Trimming shortened V by 4 bases and J by 0 bases, and 13 bases separated the two germline ends. The CDR3 sequence is 15 residues long.

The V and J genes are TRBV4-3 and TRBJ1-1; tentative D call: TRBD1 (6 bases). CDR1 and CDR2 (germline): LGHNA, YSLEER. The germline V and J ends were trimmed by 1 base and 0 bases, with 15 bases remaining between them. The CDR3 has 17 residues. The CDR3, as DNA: TGCGCCAGCAGCCAAGGAGTTGACAGGCGCATGAACACTGAAGCTTTCTTT. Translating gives CASSQGVDRRMNTEAFF.

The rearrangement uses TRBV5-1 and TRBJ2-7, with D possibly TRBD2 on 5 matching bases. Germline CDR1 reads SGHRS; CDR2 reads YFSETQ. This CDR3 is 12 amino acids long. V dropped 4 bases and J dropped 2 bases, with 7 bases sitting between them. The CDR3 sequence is CASSQEAYEQYF. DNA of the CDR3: TGCGCCAGCAGCCAGGAGGCCTACGAGCAGTACTTC.

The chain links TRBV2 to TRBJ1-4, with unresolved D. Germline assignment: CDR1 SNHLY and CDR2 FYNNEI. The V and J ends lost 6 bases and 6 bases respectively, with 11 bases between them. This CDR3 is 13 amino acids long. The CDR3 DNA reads TGTGCCAGCAGAGCCCTGGTCCATGAAAAACTGTTTTTT. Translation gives CASRALVHEKLFF. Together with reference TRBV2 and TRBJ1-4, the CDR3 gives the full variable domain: EPEVTQTPSHQVTQMGQEVILRCVPISNHLYFYWYRQILGQKVEFLVSFYNNEISEKSEIFDDQFSVERPDGSNFTLKIRSTKLEDSAMYFCASRALVHEKLFFGSGTQLSVL.

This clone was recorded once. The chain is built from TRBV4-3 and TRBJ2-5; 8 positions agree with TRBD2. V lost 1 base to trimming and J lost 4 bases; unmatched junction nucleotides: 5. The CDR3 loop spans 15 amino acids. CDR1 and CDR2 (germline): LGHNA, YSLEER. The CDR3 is CASSQGRGGIETQYF. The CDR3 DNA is TGCGCCAGCAGCCAAGGTCGGGGGGGCATAGAGACCCAGTACTTC.

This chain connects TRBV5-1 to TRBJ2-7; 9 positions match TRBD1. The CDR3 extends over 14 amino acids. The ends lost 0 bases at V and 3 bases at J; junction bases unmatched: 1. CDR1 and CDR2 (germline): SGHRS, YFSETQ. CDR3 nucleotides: TGCGCCAGCAGCTTGGAGACAGGGGGCTACGAGCAGTACTTC. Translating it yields CASSLETGGYEQYF. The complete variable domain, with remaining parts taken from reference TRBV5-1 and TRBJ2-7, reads KAGVTQTPRYLIKTRGQQVTLSCSPISGHRSVSWYQQTPGQGLQFLFEYFSETQRNKGNFPGRFSGRQFSNSRSEMNVSTLELGDSALYLCASSLETGGYEQYFGPGTRLTVT.

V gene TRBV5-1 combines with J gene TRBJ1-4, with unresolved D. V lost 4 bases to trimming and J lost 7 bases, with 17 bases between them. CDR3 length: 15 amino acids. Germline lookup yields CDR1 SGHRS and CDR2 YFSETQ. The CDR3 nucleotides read TGCGCCAGCAGCCCCCGGGCCACTAGGAGTGAAAAACTGTTTTTT. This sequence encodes CASSPRATRSEKLFF.

CDR3 bases: TGTGCCAGCACCAGAACCGGGACAGGGGCCACAGATACGCAGTATTTT. Its translation: CASTRTGTGATDTQYF. This sequence joins TRBV9 and TRBJ2-3; TRBD1 matches 10 bases. The CDR3 runs 16 residues. J was trimmed by 2 bases and V by 6 bases; bases with no gene match: 9. Germline V gene data show CDR1 as SGDLS and CDR2 as YYNGEE.

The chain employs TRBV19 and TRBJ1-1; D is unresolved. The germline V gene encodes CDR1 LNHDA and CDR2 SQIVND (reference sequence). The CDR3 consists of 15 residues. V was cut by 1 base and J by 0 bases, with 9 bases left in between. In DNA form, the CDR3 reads TGTGCCAGTAGTATAGGTCCAGATATGAACACTGAAGCTTTCTTT. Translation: CASSIGPDMNTEAFF.

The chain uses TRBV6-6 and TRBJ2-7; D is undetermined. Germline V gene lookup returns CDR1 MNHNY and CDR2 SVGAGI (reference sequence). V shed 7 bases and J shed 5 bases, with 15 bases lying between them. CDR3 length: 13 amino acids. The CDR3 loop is CASTQKRVDEQYF. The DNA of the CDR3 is TGTGCCAGCACCCAAAAACGGGTGGACGAGCAGTACTTC.

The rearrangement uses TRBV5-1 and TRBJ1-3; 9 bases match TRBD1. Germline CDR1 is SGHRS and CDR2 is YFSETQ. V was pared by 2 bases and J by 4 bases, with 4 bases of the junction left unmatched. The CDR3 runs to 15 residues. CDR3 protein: CASSLQGARGNTIYF. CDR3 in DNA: TGCGCCAGCAGCTTACAGGGGGCGCGAGGAAACACCATATATTTT.

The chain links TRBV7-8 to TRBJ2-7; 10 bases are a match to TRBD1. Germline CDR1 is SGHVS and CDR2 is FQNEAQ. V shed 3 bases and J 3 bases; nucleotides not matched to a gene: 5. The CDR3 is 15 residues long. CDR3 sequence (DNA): TGTGCCAGCAGCTTGAGAAGGGACAGGGGCTACGAGCAGTACTTC. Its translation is CASSLRRDRGYEQYF.

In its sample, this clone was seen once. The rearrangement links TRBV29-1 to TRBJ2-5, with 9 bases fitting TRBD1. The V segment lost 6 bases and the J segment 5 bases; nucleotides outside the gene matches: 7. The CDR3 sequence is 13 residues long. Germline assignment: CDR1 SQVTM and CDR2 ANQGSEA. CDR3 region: CSVRDRVLETQYF. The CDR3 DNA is TGCAGCGTCCGGGACAGGGTATTGGAGACCCAGTACTTC. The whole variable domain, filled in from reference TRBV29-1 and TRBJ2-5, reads SAVISQKPSRDICQRGTSLTIQCQVDSQVTMMFWYRQQPGQSLTLIATANQGSEATYESGFVIDKFPISRPNLTFSTLTVSNMSPEDSSIYLCSVRDRVLETQYFGPGTRLLVL.

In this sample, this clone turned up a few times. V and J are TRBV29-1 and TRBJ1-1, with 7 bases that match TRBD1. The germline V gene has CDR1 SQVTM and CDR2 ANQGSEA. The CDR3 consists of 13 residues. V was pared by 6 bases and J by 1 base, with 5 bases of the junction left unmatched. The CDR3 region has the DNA TGCAGCGTCCTTCGGGACAGGAACACTGAAGCTTTCTTT. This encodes CSVLRDRNTEAFF.

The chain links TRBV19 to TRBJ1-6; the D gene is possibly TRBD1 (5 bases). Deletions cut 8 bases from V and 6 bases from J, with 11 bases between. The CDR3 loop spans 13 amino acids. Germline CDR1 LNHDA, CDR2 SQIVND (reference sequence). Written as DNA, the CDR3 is TGTGCCAGTGAGGGCCAGGGTAATTCACCCCTCCACTTT. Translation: CASEGQGNSPLHF.

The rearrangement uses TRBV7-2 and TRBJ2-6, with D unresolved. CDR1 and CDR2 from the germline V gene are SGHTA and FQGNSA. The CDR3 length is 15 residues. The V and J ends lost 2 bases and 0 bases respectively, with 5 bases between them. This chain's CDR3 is CASSLTASGANVLTF. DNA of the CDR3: TGTGCCAGCAGCTTAACAGCCTCTGGGGCCAACGTCCTGACTTTC.

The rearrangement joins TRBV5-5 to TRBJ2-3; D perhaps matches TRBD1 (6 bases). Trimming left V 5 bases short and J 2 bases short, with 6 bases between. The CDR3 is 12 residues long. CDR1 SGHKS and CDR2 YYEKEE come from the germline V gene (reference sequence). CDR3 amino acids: CASRGATDTQYF. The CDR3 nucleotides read TGTGCCAGCAGGGGGGCCACAGATACGCAGTATTTT.

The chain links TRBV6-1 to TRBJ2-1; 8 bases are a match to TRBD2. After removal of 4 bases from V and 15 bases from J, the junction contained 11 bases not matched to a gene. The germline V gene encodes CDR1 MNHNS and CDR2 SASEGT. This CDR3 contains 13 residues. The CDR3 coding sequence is TGTGCCAGCAGTGGAGCCTCGGGGGGGGCCCCGTTCTTC. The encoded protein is CASSGASGGAPFF.

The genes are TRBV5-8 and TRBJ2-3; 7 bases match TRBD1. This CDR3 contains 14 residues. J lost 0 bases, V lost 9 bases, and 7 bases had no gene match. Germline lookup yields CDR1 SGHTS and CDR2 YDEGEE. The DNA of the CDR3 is TGTGCCATCGGGACAGCCGCGAGCACAGATACGCAGTATTTT. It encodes CAIGTAASTDTQYF.

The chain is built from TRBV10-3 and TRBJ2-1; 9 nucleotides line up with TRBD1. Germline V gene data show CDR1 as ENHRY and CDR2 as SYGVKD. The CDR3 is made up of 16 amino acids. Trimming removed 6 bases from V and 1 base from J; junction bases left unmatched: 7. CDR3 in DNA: TGTGCCATCAGGTCCGACAGGGGGATTTCCTACAATGAGCAGTTCTTC. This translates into CAIRSDRGISYNEQFF.

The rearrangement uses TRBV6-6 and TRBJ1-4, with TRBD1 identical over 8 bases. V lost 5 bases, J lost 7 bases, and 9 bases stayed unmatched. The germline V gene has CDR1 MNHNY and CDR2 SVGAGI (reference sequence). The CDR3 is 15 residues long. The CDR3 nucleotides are TGTGCCAGCAGTACCGGACAGGGAACGGGTGAAAAACTGTTTTTT. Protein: CASSTGQGTGEKLFF.

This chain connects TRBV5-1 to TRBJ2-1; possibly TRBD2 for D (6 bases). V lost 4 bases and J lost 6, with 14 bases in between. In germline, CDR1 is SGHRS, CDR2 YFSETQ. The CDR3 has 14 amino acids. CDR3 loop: CASSMDYPRNEQFF. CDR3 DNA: TGCGCCAGCAGCATGGACTACCCCCGCAATGAGCAGTTCTTC.

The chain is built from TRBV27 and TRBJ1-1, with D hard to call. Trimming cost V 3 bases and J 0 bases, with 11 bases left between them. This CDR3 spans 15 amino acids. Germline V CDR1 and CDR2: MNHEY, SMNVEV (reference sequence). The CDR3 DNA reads TGTGCCAGCAGTTTGATCCGACTAATGAACACTGAAGCTTTCTTT. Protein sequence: CASSLIRLMNTEAFF.

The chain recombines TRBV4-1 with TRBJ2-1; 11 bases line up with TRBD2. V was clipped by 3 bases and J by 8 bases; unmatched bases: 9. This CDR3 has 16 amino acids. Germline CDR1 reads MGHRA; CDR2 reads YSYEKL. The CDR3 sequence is CASSQGLAGGRYEQFF. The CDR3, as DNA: TGCGCCAGCAGCCAGGGTCTAGCGGGGGGCCGGTATGAGCAGTTCTTC.

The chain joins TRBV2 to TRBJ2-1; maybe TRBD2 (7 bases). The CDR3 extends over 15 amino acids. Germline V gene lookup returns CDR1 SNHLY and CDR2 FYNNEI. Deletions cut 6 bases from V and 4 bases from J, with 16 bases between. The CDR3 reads CASSLGGGAYNEQFF. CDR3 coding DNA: TGTGCCAGCAGCCTAGGGGGGGGTGCGTACAATGAGCAGTTCTTC.

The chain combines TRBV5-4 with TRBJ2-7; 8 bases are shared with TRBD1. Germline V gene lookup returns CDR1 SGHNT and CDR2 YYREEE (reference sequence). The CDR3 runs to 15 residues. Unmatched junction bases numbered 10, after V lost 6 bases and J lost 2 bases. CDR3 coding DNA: TGTGCCAGCACTTCCCGGGACAGGTCTCCCTACGAGCAGTACTTC. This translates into CASTSRDRSPYEQYF. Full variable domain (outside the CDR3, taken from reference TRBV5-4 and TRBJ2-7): ETGVTQSPTHLIKTRGQQVTLRCSSQSGHNTVSWYQQALGQGPQFIFQYYREEENGRGNFPPRFSGLQFPNYSSELNVNALELDDSALYLCASTSRDRSPYEQYFGPGTRLTVT.

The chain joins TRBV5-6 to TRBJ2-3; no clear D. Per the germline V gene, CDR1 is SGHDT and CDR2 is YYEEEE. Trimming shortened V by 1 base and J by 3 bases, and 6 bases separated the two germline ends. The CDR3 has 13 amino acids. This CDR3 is CASSLRETDTQYF. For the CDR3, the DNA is TGTGCCAGCAGCTTGAGGGAAACAGATACGCAGTATTTT. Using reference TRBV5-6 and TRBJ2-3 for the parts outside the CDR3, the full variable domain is DAGVTQSPTHLIKTRGQQVTLRCSPKSGHDTVSWYQQALGQGPQFIFQYYEEEERQRGNFPDRFSGHQFPNYSSELNVNALLLGDSALYLCASSLRETDTQYFGPGTRLTVL.

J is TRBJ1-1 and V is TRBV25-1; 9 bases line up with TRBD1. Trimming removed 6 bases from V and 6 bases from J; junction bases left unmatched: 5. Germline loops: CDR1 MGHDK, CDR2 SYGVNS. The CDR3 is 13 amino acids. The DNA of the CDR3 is TGTGCCAGCAGCCGGGACAGGGCCTCTGAAGCTTTCTTT. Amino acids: CASSRDRASEAFF.

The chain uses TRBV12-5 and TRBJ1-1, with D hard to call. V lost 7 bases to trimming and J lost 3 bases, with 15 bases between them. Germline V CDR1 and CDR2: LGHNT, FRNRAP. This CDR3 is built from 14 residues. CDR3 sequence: CASVRGGEDTEAFF. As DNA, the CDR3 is TGTGCTAGTGTCCGAGGCGGGGAGGACACTGAAGCTTTCTTT.

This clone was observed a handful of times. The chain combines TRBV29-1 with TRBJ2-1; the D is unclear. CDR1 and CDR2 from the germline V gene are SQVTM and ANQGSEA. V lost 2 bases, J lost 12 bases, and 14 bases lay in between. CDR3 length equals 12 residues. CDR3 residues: CSVEWEAWRQFF. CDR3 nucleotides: TGCAGCGTTGAATGGGAAGCGTGGAGGCAGTTCTTC.